The 21 T cell receptor beta chains below all came from one sample that was sequenced in a study of sequential checkpoint blockade in melanoma. Generated by immunoSEQ multiplex PCR, the TCRdb table keeps only in-frame clones and is missing some. The repertoire holds about 28,000 clones, with around 90% as singletons. Indicated treatment: randomized to nivolumab then ipilimumab (arm A) or the reverse (arm B). The sample consisted of CD8+ T cells sorted from blood (inferred from file names), taken from a patient given nivolumab and ipilimumab in sequence. Receptors were obtained from a human donor with melanoma.

The rearrangement joins TRBV7-3 to TRBJ2-1, with 7 positions matching TRBD2. Germline CDR1 SGHTA, CDR2 FQGTGA. V lost 1 base, J lost 3 bases, and 9 bases stayed unmatched. The CDR3 has 17 amino acids. CDR3 DNA: TGTGCCAGCAGCTTAATCTCGGGGGGAGAAAGCTACAATGAGCAGTTCTTC. Translation: CASSLISGGESYNEQFF.

The chain combines TRBV7-6 with TRBJ2-1; TRBD1 matches at 7 bases. J was trimmed by 0 bases and V by 8 bases; bases with no gene match: 1. This CDR3 comprises 13 residues. The germline V gene has CDR1 SGHVS and CDR2 FNYEAQ. The CDR3 nucleotides are TGTGCCAGCGGGACAGCCTCCTACAATGAGCAGTTCTTC. It yields the protein CASGTASYNEQFF.

This chain uses TRBV9 with TRBJ2-7; 9 bases match TRBD1. The CDR3 consists of 16 residues. With V trimmed by 3 bases and J by 6 bases, 13 bases remained unmatched. Germline CDR1 and CDR2: SGDLS and YYNGEE. The CDR3 DNA follows: TGTGCCAGCAGCGCGCGACCCGGGACAGGGAGTGGCGAGCAGTACTTC. The encoded protein is CASSARPGTGSGEQYF.

The chain employs TRBV28 and TRBJ1-5, with D uncertain. Germline CDR1 is MDHEN and CDR2 is SYDVKM. V lost 3 bases to trimming and J lost 5 bases, with 14 bases between them. The CDR3 has 15 residues. CDR3 nucleotide sequence: TGTGCCAGCAGTTTTGTTGGAGGAGGAGATCAGCCCCAGCATTTT. This gives the protein CASSFVGGGDQPQHF.

In its sample, this clone was seen a few times. The rearrangement links TRBV10-3 to TRBJ1-4; TRBD1 is a possible D gene (5 bases). This CDR3 comprises 14 residues. Germline lookup yields CDR1 ENHRY and CDR2 SYGVKD. Trimming stripped 3 bases from V and 8 bases from J, with 13 bases between. The CDR3 bases are TGTGCCATCAGTGATCGGGGGGTGGGAGAAAAACTGTTTTTT. The encoded protein is CAISDRGVGEKLFF.

This chain links TRBV5-6 with TRBJ1-5; 12 positions agree with TRBD1. The ends lost 4 bases at V and 6 bases at J; junction bases unmatched: 8. This CDR3 has 16 residues. Looked up from germline, CDR1 is SGHDT and CDR2 is YYEEEE. The CDR3 DNA is TGTGCCAGCAGCCCGGGGGGACAGGGGGCCCTTCAGCCCCAGCATTTT. Residues: CASSPGGQGALQPQHF.

The chain uses TRBV15 and TRBJ2-5, with 10 nucleotides matching TRBD2. Germline assignment: CDR1 LNHNV and CDR2 YYDKDF (reference sequence). V lost 4 bases and J lost 5; bases outside the gene matches: 7. There are 15 residues in the CDR3. CDR3 in amino acids: CATSTLAGGLETQYF. For the CDR3, the DNA is TGTGCCACCAGCACCTTAGCGGGAGGTTTGGAGACCCAGTACTTC.

The genes are TRBV6-1 and TRBJ1-1; no firm D call. V lost 4 bases to trimming and J lost 0 bases, with 15 bases between them. The CDR3 totals 16 residues. CDR1 and CDR2 from the germline V gene are MNHNS and SASEGT. CDR3 residues: CASSALPSMLNTEAFF. The CDR3 DNA reads as TGTGCCAGCAGTGCTCTACCGTCGATGCTGAACACTGAAGCTTTCTTT.

The CDR3 sequence: CASVLSGRKSYEQYF. The CDR3 coding sequence is TGTGCCAGCGTCCTTAGCGGGAGGAAATCCTACGAGCAGTACTTC. The V and J genes are TRBV5-6 and TRBJ2-7; TRBD2 agrees at 10 bases. The CDR3 is 15 residues long. CDR1 is SGHDT, CDR2 YYEEEE, per germline. V was pared by 7 bases and J by 1 base, with 8 bases of the junction left unmatched.

The V gene is TRBV6-6, the J gene TRBJ2-3, with 7 bases aligning to TRBD1. Trimming took 8 bases from V and 2 from J; bases not matched to a gene: 7. The CDR3 loop spans 14 amino acids. Germline CDR1 reads MNHNY; CDR2 reads SVGAGI (reference sequence). The CDR3 reads CASFGTALTDTQYF. CDR3 in DNA: TGTGCCAGCTTTGGGACAGCTCTCACAGATACGCAGTATTTT.

The chain uses TRBV28 and TRBJ2-5, with a possible D match to TRBD2 (5 bases). Gene TRBJ2-7 matches the end of the DNA better, so the J call may be wrong. Germline values: CDR1 MDHEN, CDR2 SYDVKM. The CDR3 runs to 15 residues. DNA of the CDR3: TGTGCCAGCAGTTTCACGGGATTTAGGTCCTACGAGCAGTACTTC. Translated, it gives CASSFTGFRSYEQYF.

V is TRBV19 and J is TRBJ1-5; tentatively, D is TRBD1 (5 bases). The V gene's germline CDR1 is LNHDA and CDR2 SQIVND (reference sequence). V lost 5 bases, J lost 4 bases, and 18 bases lay in between. The CDR3 has 16 residues. The chain's CDR3 is CASSPYLGVGNQPQHF. The CDR3 nucleotides are TGTGCCAGTAGTCCCTACTTAGGGGTAGGGAATCAGCCCCAGCATTTT.

This clone was found once. The rearrangement joins TRBV7-3 to TRBJ2-1; 15 positions match TRBD2. CDR1 is SGHTA, CDR2 FQGTGA, per germline. The CDR3 is 18 residues long. After removal of 1 base from V and 9 bases from J, the junction contained 10 bases not matched to a gene. CDR3 sequence: CASSLNPGLAGGLGEQFF. The CDR3 region has the DNA TGTGCCAGCAGCTTAAATCCGGGACTAGCGGGGGGATTGGGTGAGCAGTTCTTC.

The chain uses TRBV4-1 and TRBJ2-2, with D possibly being TRBD1 (6 bases). The V and J ends lost 2 bases and 6 bases respectively, with 10 bases between them. Germline V gives CDR1 MGHRA, CDR2 YSYEKL. CDR3 length: 14 amino acids. This CDR3 reads CASSQPGTPGELFF. The CDR3 DNA is TGCGCCAGCAGCCAACCCGGGACACCCGGGGAGCTGTTTTTT.

This chain joins TRBV2 and TRBJ2-7, with 11 nucleotides matching TRBD1. V shed 4 bases and J 0 bases; nucleotides not matched to a gene: 8. The CDR3 totals 17 residues. Germline V CDR1 and CDR2: SNHLY, FYNNEI. The CDR3 protein is CASSGYGTGGFSYEQYV. The CDR3 region has the DNA TGTGCCAGCAGTGGGTACGGGACAGGGGGTTTCTCCTACGAGCAGTACGTC.

This clone was found a few times. The chain has TRBV7-9 and TRBJ1-2; TRBD1 matches at 7 bases. J lost 7 bases, V lost 3 bases, and 8 bases had no gene match. The CDR3 consists of 14 residues. CDR1 and CDR2 (germline): SEHNR, FQNEAQ (reference sequence). The CDR3 sequence: CASSLTGIYLGYTF. As DNA, the CDR3 is TGTGCCAGCAGCTTGACAGGGATCTACCTTGGCTACACCTTC.

The DNA of the CDR3 is TGTGCCAGCAGCGTAGAAAACCGGGGAGATACGCAGTATTTT. Its protein is CASSVENRGDTQYF. The chain has TRBV9 and TRBJ2-3; D may be TRBD2 (5 bases). V was trimmed by 0 bases and J by 5 bases, leaving 10 bases between them. This CDR3 region has 14 residues. The V gene's germline CDR1 is SGDLS and CDR2 YYNGEE.

The chain is built from TRBV27 and TRBJ2-7; 8 bases are shared with TRBD2. The V segment lost 7 bases and the J segment 3 bases; nucleotides outside the gene matches: 5. The CDR3 is made up of 13 amino acids. Germline V gene data show CDR1 as MNHEY and CDR2 as SMNVEV (reference sequence). The CDR3 coding sequence is TGTGCCAGCACCACGGGAGGGGGCTACGAGCAGTACTTC. Protein: CASTTGGGYEQYF.

This chain connects TRBV9 to TRBJ1-1; 9 bases agree with TRBD1. CDR3 size: 16 residues. Germline V gene data show CDR1 as SGDLS and CDR2 as YYNGEE. After removal of 3 bases from V and 5 bases from J, the junction contained 11 bases not matched to a gene. DNA of the CDR3: TGTGCCAGCAGCGCTCCGGGACAGGGTAGCGTTACTGAAGCTTTCTTT. Amino acid sequence: CASSAPGQGSVTEAFF.

This chain uses TRBV27 with TRBJ2-3; the D gene is possibly TRBD1 (6 bases). CDR3 size: 12 residues. Germline V CDR1 and CDR2: MNHEY, SMNVEV (reference sequence). With 6 bases removed from V and 11 bases from J, the gap between germline ends came to 15 bases. Here the CDR3 reads CASRDRGHEQYF. The CDR3 DNA reads TGTGCCAGCAGGGACAGAGGGCATGAGCAGTATTTT.

The chain carries TRBV7-9 and TRBJ2-5, with D possibly TRBD1 on 6 matching bases. V was shortened by 5 bases and J by 5 bases, with 18 bases between the two germline ends. The CDR3 totals 15 residues. The germline gives CDR1 SEHNR, CDR2 FQNEAQ (reference sequence). CDR3 amino acids: CASSTPTGRPETQYF. The CDR3 nucleotides read TGTGCCAGCAGCACCCCGACAGGACGCCCGGAGACCCAGTACTTC.